This T cell receptor beta chain is drawn from a study of blood T cell repertoires in COVID-19. Study overall: Acute and convalescent COVID-19 specimens originated in the United States, Italy and Spain.

Assay used: immunoSEQ multiplex PCR; TCRdb lists only in-frame clones, some missing. The repertoire includes some 30,000 clones, approximately 88% of them detected once, and roughly 13% sits in the top ten. The material sequenced was peripheral blood. This sequence originates from a man between 65 and 85 years old with active COVID-19.

The CDR3 protein is CATQGRRGSPLHF. The DNA for the CDR3 is TGTGCCACCCAAGGGAGGAGGGGTTCACCCCTCCACTTT. The chain has TRBV2 and TRBJ1-6, with a tentative D call TRBD1 (5 bases). Trimming took off 10 bases at V and 9 bases at J, with 16 bases between the two ends. CDR1 and CDR2 from the germline V gene are SNHLY and FYNNEI. CDR3 length equals 13 residues. The full variable domain, with the rest looked up from reference TRBV2 and TRBJ1-6, is EPEVTQTPSHQVTQMGQEVILRCVPISNHLYFYWYRQILGQKVEFLVSFYNNEISEKSEIFDDQFSVERPDGSNFTLKIRSTKLEDSAMYFCATQGRRGSPLHFGNGTRLTVT.